What follows is one T cell receptor beta chain and its context. This sample was included in a study of control samples from healthy donors and cancer patients. Using immunoSEQ multiplex PCR, the repertoire was profiled, and TCRdb retains in-frame clones only, with some absent. The sample consists of approximately 110,000 clones, approximately 90% of them appearing once. V lost 5 bases and J 3 bases, leaving 14 bases between the germline ends. The germline CDR1 and CDR2 sequences are MDHEN and SYDVKM. The length of the CDR3 is 15 residues. Material: blood. This sequence was found in a woman under 30 in good health. V and J are TRBV28 and TRBJ1-5; D is perhaps TRBD1 (5 bases). The CDR3 here is CASSLRDFPNQPQHF. DNA of the CDR3: TGTGCCAGCAGTCTCCGGGACTTCCCCAATCAGCCCCAGCATTTT.